The T cell receptor (beta chain) under discussion was sequenced for a study of T cell clonality in common variable immunodeficiency. Overall study results and limits: Compared with controls, CVID subjects had fewer shared TCRbeta clones. In common variable immunodeficiency, TCR beta chains reportedly carried fewer deletions and N-nucleotide insertions.

This clone was found many times. Its target is not known. The CDR3 end is not reached by the read, which stops 3 residues before it; the germline J gene fills it in. The CDR3 extends over 12 amino acids. The V gene lost 4 bases and the J gene lost 9 bases, with 10 bases spanning the gap. Germline V gene data show CDR1 as SGHTA and CDR2 as FQGNSA. Equal genomic DNA amounts from CVID and control samples were sequenced. Sequencing used immunoSEQ multiplex PCR; TCRdb keeps in-frame clones, though not all of them. Reported are about 55,000 clones, none seen only once; the ten largest carry over 0.8%. Each donor provided roughly 5 to 8 ml of heparinized whole blood.

V is TRBV7-2 and J is TRBJ1-5; D gene unclear. The origin of this receptor is a person between 18 and 75 years old in good health. Material: peripheral blood mononuclear cells. The covered CDR3 bases are TGTGCCAGCAGCTCCCAAGGGTCGCCC. This encodes CASSSQGSP. The complete CDR3 protein is CASSSQGSPQHF.